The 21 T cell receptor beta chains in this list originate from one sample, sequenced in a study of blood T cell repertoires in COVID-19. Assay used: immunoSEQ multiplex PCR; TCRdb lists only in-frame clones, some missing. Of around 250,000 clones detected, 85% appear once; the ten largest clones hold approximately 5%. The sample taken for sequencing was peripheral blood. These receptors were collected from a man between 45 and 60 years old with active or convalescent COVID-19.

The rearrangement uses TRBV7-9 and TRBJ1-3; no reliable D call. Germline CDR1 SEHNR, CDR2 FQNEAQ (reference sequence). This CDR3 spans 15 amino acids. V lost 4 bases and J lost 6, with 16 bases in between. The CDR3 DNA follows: TGTGCCAGCAGCTCGCGGGCGGAAGGTCTAAACACCATATATTTT. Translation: CASSSRAEGLNTIYF.

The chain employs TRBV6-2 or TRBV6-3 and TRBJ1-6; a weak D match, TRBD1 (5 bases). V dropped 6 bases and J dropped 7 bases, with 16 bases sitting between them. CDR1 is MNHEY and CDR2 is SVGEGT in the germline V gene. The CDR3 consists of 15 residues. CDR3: CASSHGGVGNSPLHF. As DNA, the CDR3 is TGTGCCAGCAGCCACGGAGGGGTGGGGAATTCACCCCTCCACTTT.

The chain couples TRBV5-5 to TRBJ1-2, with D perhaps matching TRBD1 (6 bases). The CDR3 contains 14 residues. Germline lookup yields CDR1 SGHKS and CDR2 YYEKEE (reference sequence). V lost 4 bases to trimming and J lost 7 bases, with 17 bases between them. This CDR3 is CASSTGGGSFGYTF. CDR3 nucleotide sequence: TGTGCCAGCAGCACTGGTGGGGGCTCGTTTGGCTACACCTTC.

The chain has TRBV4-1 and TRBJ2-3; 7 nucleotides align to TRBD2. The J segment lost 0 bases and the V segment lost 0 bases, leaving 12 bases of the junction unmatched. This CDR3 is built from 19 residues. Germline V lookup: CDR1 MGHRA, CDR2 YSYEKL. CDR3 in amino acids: CASSQDDGWRGTSTDTQYF. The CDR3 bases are TGCGCCAGCAGCCAAGACGATGGATGGCGGGGGACTAGCACAGATACGCAGTATTTT.

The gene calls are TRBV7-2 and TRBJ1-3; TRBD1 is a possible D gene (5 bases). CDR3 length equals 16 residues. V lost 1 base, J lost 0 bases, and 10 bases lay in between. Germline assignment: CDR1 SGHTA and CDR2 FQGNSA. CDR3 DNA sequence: TGTGCCAGCAGCTTAGAGGGGCTCTTCTCTGGAAACACCATATATTTT. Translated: CASSLEGLFSGNTIYF. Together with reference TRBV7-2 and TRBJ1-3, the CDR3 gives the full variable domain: GAGVSQSPSNKVTEKGKDVELRCDPISGHTALYWYRQSLGQGLEFLIYFQGNSAPDKSGLPSDRFSAERTGGSVSTLTIQRTQQEDSAVYLCASSLEGLFSGNTIYFGEGSWLTVV.

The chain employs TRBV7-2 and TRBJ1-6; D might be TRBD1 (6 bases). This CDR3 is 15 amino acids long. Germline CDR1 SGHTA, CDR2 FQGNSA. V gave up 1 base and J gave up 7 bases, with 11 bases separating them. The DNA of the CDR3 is TGTGCCAGCAGCTTAGTGTTCAGGGGCAATTCACCCCTCCACTTT. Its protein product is CASSLVFRGNSPLHF.

This chain's CDR3 is CSVAETAYGYTF. The CDR3 coding sequence is TGCAGCGTTGCCGAGACAGCCTATGGCTACACCTTC. The rearrangement joins TRBV29-1 to TRBJ1-2; tentative D call: TRBD1 (5 bases). Per the germline V gene, CDR1 is SQVTM and CDR2 is ANQGSEA. This CDR3 has 12 amino acids. V lost 4 bases and J lost 4, with 10 bases in between.

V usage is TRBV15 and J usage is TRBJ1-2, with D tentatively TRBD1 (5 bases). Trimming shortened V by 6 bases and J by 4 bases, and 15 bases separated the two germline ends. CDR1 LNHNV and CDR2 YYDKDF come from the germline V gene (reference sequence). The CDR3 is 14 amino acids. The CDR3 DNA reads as TGTGCCACCAGATCTCGGGGGGGGTCCTATGGCTACACCTTC. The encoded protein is CATRSRGGSYGYTF.

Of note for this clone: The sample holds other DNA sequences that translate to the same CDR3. CDR3 sequence (DNA): TGTGCCAGCAGCTCTCAGGGCTATGGCTACACCTTC. Protein sequence: CASSSQGYGYTF. The chain recombines TRBV7-2 with TRBJ1-2; TRBD1 is a possible D gene (5 bases). V dropped 4 bases and J dropped 4 bases, with 7 bases sitting between them. The CDR3 loop spans 12 amino acids. Germline CDR1 and CDR2: SGHTA and FQGNSA.

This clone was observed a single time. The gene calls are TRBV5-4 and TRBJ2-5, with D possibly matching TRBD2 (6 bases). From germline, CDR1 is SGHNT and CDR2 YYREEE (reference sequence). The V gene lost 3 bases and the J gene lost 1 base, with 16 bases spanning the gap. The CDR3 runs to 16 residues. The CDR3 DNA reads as TGTGCCAGCAGCTCTCGAGATAGCGGAGTCCAAGAGACCCAGTACTTC. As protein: CASSSRDSGVQETQYF.

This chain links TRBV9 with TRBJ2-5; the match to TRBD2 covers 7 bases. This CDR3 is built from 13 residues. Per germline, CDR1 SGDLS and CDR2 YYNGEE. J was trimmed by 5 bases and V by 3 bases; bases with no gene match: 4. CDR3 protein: CASSAGGGETQYF. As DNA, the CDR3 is TGTGCCAGCAGCGCGGGGGGAGGTGAGACCCAGTACTTC.

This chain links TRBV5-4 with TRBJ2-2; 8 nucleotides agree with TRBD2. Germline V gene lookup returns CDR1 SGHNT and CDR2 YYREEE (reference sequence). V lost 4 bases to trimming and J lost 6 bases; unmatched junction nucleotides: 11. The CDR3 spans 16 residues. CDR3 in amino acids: CASSQGLGVFPGELFF. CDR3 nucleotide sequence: TGTGCCAGCAGCCAGGGACTAGGCGTCTTTCCCGGGGAGCTGTTTTTT.

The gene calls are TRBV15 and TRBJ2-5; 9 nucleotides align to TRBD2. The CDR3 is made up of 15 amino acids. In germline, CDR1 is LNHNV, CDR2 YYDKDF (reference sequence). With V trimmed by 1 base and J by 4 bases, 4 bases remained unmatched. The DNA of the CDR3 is TGTGCCACCAGCAGAGTCAGCGGGAGGAGAGAGACCCAGTACTTC. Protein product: CATSRVSGRRETQYF.

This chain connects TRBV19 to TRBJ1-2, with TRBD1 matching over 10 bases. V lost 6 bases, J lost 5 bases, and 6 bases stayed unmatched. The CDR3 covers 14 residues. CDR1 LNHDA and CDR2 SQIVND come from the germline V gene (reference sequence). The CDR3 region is CASSDRGQGYGYTF. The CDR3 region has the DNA TGTGCCAGTAGCGACAGGGGGCAAGGATATGGCTACACCTTC.

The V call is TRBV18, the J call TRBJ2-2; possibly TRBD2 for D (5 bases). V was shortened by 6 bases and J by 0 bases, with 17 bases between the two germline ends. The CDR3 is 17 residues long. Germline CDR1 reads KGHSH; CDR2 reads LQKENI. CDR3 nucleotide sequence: TGTGCCAGCTCGCGGTTATCGGGTAGCGCGAACACCGGGGAGCTGTTTTTT. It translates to CASSRLSGSANTGELFF.

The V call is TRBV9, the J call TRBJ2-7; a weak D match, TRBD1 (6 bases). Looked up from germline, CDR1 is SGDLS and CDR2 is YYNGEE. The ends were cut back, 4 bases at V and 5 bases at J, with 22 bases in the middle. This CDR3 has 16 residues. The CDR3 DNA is TGTGCCAGCAGCCCAGTAGGGGGATTCGGCCTGAACGAGCAGTACTTC. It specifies CASSPVGGFGLNEQYF. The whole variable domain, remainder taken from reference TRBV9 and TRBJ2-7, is DSGVTQTPKHLITATGQRVTLRCSPRSGDLSVYWYQQSLDQGLQFLIQYYNGEERAKGNILERFSAQQFPDLHSELNLSSLELGDSALYFCASSPVGGFGLNEQYFGPGTRLTVT.

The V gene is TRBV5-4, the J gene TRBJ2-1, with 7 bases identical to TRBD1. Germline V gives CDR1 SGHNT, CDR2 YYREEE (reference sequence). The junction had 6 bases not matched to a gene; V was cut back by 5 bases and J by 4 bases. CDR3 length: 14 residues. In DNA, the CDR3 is TGTGCCAGCAGAAGTACAGGGGATTACAATGAGCAGTTCTTC. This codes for CASRSTGDYNEQFF.

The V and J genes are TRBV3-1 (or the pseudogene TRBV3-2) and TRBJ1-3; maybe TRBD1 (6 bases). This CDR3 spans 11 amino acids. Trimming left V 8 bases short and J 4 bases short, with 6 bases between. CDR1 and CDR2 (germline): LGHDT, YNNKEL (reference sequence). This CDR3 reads CASGQGNTIYF. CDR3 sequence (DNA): TGTGCCAGCGGACAGGGAAACACCATATATTTT.

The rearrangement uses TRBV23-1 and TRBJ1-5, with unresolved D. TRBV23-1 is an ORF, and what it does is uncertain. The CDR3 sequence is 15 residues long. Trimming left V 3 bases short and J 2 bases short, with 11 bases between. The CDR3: CASSQVNGGNQPQHF. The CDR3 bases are TGCGCCAGCAGTCAGGTAAACGGGGGCAATCAGCCCCAGCATTTT.

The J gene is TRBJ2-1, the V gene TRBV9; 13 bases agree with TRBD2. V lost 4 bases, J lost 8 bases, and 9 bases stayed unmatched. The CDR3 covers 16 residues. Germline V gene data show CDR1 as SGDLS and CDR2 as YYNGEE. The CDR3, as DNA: TGTGCCAGCAGCAATCCTACTAGCGGGAGGGCAGATGAGCAGTTCTTC. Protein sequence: CASSNPTSGRADEQFF.

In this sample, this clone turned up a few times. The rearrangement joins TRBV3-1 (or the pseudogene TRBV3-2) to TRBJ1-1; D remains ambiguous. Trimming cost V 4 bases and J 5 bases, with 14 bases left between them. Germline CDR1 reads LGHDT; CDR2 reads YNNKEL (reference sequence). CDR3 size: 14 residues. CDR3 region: CASSPRGGRTEAFF. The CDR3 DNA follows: TGTGCCAGCAGCCCCCGAGGAGGGCGGACTGAAGCTTTCTTT.